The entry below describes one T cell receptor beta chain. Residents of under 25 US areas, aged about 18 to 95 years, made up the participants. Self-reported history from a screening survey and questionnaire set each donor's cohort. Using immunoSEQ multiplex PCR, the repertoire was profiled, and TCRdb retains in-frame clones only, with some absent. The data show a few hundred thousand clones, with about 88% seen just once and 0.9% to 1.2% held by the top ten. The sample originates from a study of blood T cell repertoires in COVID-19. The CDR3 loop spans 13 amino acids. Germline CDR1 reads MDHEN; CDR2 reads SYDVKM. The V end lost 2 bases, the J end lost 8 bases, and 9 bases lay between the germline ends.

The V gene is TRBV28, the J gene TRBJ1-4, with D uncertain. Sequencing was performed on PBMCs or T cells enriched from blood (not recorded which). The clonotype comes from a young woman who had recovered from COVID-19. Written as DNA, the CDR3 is TGTGCCAGCAGTTTACCCCCGGGGGAAAAACTGTTTTTT. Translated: CASSLPPGEKLFF.